This TCR beta chain was observed in a study of cytomegalovirus exposure and HLA in healthy donors. Study-level points and caveats: The study listed about 150 cytomegalovirus-associated TCR beta chains. A later analysis by the authors found several of the most significant clusters apparently linked to common viral pathogens. Sequencing had likely introduced a cluster of highly shared sequence variants as an artifact.

The PCR had 60 Vbeta and 13 Jbeta primers. Profiling relied on immunoSEQ multiplex PCR, and the TCRdb table lists in-frame clones only, not all of them. The table includes roughly 66,000 clones, roughly 79% detected once. Details on this clone: The antigen remains undetermined.

In germline, CDR1 is SGHTA, CDR2 FQGNSA. CDR3 length: 15 amino acids. The V segment lost 3 bases and the J segment 7 bases; nucleotides outside the gene matches: 9. Sequencing was done on a sample of PBMCs. The TCR originated in a man between 45 and 60 years old in good health and CMV-seronegative. The chain combines TRBV7-2 with TRBJ2-1, with 7 nucleotides matching TRBD2. The CDR3 coding sequence is TGTGCCAGCAGCTTGGGAGGGCCGGGTAAAAATGAGCAGTTCTTC. This encodes CASSLGGPGKNEQFF.